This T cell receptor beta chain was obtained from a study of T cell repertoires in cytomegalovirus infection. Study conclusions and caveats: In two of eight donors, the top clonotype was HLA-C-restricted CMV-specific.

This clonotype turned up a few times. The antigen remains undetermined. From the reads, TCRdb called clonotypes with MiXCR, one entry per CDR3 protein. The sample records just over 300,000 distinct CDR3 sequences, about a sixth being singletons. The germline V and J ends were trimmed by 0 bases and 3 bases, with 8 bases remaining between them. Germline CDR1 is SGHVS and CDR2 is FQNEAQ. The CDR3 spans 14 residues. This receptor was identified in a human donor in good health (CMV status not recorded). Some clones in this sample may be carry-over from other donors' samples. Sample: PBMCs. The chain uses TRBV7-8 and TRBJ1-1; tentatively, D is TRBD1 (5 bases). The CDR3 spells CASSLARGDTEAFF. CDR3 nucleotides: TGTGCCAGCAGCTTAGCGCGGGGGGACACTGAAGCTTTCTTT.